Below, 8 T cell receptor beta chains from the same sample are listed, as sequenced in a study of blood T cells in healthy people across ages. A second 7 to 11 cycle PCR used barcoded and J-beta primers. TCRdb reprocessed the 5' RACE reads with MiXCR, giving one entry per CDR3 protein. Of just under 750,000 distinct CDR3 sequences in the sample, about 24% were seen once. Sequenced: blood. The receptors were gathered from a man in his sixties or seventies in good health.

Regarding this clonotype: One end of the junction fails to match germline, which may point to a read error. This chain connects TRBV4-2 to TRBJ2-7; D possibly corresponds to TRBD2 (5 bases). The germline CDR1 and CDR2 sequences are LGHNA and YNFKEQ. The length of the CDR3 is 16 residues. The CDR3 region has the DNA TGTGCCTGCAGCCAAGATCGAAGCCTAGCAATCAGCGAGCAGTACTTC. Translated, it gives CACSQDRSLAISEQYF.

The table lists this clonotype with a few counts. V and J are TRBV6-4 and TRBJ2-2, with D uncertain. The germline V gene encodes CDR1 MRHNA and CDR2 SNTAGT. Trimming removed 6 bases from V and 5 bases from J, with 7 bases in between. This CDR3 spans 12 amino acids. CDR3 DNA: TGTGCCAGCAGAGCCCGGACCGGGGAGCTGTTTTTT. It yields the protein CASRARTGELFF.

The CDR3 sequence: CASSTTGMGNQPQHF. CDR3 nucleotides: TGTGCCAGTAGTACGACAGGGATGGGCAATCAGCCCCAGCATTTT. The gene calls are TRBV19 and TRBJ1-5; 7 positions agree with TRBD1. The CDR3 spans 15 residues. V gave up 4 bases and J gave up 2 bases; unmatched junction bases: 5. Germline values: CDR1 LNHDA, CDR2 SQIVND (reference sequence).

The gene calls are TRBV10-3 and TRBJ1-1; D is possibly TRBD1 (6 bases). V gave up 10 bases and J gave up 4 bases, with 16 bases separating them. CDR1 and CDR2 (germline): ENHRY, SYGVKD. The CDR3 contains 13 residues. CDR3 protein: CANQQGPTTEAFF. The CDR3, as DNA: TGTGCCAACCAACAGGGCCCGACCACTGAAGCTTTCTTT.

The CDR3 DNA sequence: TGTGCCAGCGGTGAGGACAGGGACTTCCTACTCCGAAGCACAGATACGCAGTATTTT. It yields the protein CASGEDRDFLLRSTDTQYF. This sequence joins TRBV5-4 and TRBJ2-3; 8 bases fit TRBD1. CDR1 and CDR2 from the germline V gene are SGHNT and YYREEE (reference sequence). V shed 7 bases and J 0 bases; nucleotides not matched to a gene: 19. This CDR3 contains 19 residues.

This clonotype was seen a handful of times. V usage is TRBV24-1 and J usage is TRBJ2-2, with a weak D call TRBD2 (6 bases). The CDR3 has 17 amino acids. Germline CDR1 KGHDR, CDR2 SFDVKD. Trimming took 3 bases from V and 2 from J, leaving 15 bases between them. CDR3 bases: TGTGCCACCAGTGATGCGCGGAGGGGCCTTAACACCGGGGAGCTGTTTTTT. Its protein is CATSDARRGLNTGELFF.

V and J are TRBV6-6 and TRBJ2-5; the D is unclear. Trimming left V 5 bases short and J 1 base short, with 11 bases between. From germline, CDR1 is MNHNY and CDR2 SVGAGI (reference sequence). CDR3 length: 14 amino acids. CDR3 coding DNA: TGTGCCAGCAGTAAACCTCGGAGCCAAGAGACCCAGTACTTC. The encoded protein is CASSKPRSQETQYF.

The chain recombines TRBV21-1 with TRBJ2-7; the D call TRBD2 from the table was never checked on the DNA. TRBV21-1 is shown as a pseudogene. The CDR3 contains 15 residues. The CDR3 DNA reads TGTGCCAGCAGCAAAGAGGAGGGTAGCTCCTACGAGCAGTACTTC. It translates to CASSKEEGSSYEQYF.